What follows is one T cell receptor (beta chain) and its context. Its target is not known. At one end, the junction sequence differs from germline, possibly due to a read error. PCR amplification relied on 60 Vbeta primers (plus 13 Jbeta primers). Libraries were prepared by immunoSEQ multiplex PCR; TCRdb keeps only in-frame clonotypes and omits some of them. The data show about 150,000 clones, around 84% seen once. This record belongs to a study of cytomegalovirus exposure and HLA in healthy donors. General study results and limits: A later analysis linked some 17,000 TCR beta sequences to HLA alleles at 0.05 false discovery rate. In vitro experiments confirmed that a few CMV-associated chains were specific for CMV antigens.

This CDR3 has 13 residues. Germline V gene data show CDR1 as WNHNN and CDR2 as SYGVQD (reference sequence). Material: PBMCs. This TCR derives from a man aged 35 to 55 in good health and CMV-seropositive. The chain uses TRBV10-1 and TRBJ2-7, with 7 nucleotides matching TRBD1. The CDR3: CASSESTGSGLNF. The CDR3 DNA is TGCGCCAGCAGTGAGTCGACAGGGTCCGGTTTAAACTTC.